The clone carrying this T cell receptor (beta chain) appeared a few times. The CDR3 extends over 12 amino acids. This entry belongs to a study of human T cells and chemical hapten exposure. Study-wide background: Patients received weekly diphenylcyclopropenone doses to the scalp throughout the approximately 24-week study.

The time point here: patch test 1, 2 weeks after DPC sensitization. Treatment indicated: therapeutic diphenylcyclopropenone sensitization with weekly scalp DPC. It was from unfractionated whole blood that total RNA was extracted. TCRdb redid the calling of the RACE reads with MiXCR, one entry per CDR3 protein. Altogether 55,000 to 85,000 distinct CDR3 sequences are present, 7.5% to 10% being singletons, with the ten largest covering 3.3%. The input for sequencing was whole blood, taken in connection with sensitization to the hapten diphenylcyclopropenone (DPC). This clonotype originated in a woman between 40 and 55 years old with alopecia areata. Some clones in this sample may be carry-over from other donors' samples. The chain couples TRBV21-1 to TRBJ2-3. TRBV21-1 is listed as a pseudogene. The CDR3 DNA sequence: TGTGCCAGCAGCAAAGAAGAGGATACGCAGTATTTT. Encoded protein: CASSKEEDTQYF.